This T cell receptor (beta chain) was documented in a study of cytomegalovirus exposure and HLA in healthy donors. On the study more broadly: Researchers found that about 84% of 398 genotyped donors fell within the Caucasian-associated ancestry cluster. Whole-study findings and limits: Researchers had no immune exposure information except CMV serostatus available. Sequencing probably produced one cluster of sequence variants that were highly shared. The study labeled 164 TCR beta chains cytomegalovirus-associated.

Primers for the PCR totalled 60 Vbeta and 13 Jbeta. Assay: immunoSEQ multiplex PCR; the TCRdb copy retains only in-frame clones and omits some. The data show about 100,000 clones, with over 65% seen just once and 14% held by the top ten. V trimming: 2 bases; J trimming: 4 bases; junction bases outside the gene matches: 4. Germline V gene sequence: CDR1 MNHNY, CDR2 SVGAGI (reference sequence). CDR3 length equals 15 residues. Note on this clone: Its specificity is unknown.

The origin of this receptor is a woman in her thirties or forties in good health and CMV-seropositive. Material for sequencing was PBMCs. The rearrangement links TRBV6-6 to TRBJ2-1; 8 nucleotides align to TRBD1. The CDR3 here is CASSYGTGSYNEQFF. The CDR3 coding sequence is TGTGCCAGCAGTTACGGGACAGGCAGTTACAATGAGCAGTTCTTC.